This T cell receptor (beta chain) was observed in a study of response to subunit inactivated influenza vaccine. Study conclusions and caveats: That few new T cells are recruited by each seasonal influenza vaccination was the authors' suggestion.

TCRdb reprocessed the RT-PCR reads via MiXCR and lists one record per CDR3 protein. The sample lists a few hundred thousand distinct CDR3 sequences; around 15% were seen once. This clonotype was detected ten times or more. As yet, its antigen is unknown. Trimming took 2 bases from V and 7 from J, leaving 9 bases between them. This CDR3 is built from 13 residues. The receptor's source is a man aged 50-59 years who received an inactivated influenza vaccine. Sequencing used PBMCs from blood, obtained roughly 13 days after vaccination. The chain links TRBV12-3 or TRBV12-4 to TRBJ1-5, with D perhaps matching TRBD1 (5 bases). Here the CDR3 DNA reads TGTGCCAGCAGTTTAAGGGGAGGCCAGCCCCAGCATTTT. Its translation is CASSLRGGQPQHF.